This section outlines one T cell receptor beta chain sequence together with its context. Its antigen is still unknown. Nothing much larger sits one base from this clone, and base qualities are not available. Using the deep immunoSEQ assay, TCR CDR3 regions were amplified from genomic DNA by multiplex PCR. Extracted genomic DNA from each cell subset was distributed evenly across all wells of several immunoSEQ 96-well plates, and each plate was treated as a replicate. For sorted subsets, each replicate PCR was loaded with about 0.2 ug genomic DNA, equivalent to about 30,000 T cell genomes. The purified libraries were quantified using a Qubit 3.0 fluorometer, sized with a Bioanalyzer 2100, and then quantified again using the KAPA Library Quantification kit. A separate single-read 150-cycle Illumina NextSeq 550 flow cell was used to sequence each immunoSEQ 96-well plate. On the study's bioinformatics: Because only junctional sequences without quality scores were contained in the immunoSEQ output, filtering matching that applied to full-length reads could not be performed. To assign V/J genes and CDR3, sequences were annotated using PyIR, a Python wrapper for IgBLAST v1.9, with IMGT germline references. Reads with weak V/J assignments (E-value above 1e-6), missing CDR3, stop codons, out-of-frame junctions, or ambiguous translated residues were removed. V3J clonotypes were defined as sequences sharing the same inferred V gene, J gene, and CDR3 amino acid sequence. Percentage overlap between repertoires was calculated by dividing the number of shared unique clonotypes by the size of the smaller repertoire. RTK rarefaction, the Chao1 estimator, and Recon v2.1 estimates of unobserved clonotypes were used to assess repertoire richness. Generation probabilities were computed with OLGA for all TCRbeta clonotypes obtained by the gDNA method from several donors. The table was pulled from immuneACCESS by TCRdb, which kept in-frame rearrangements only. Such tables lose some clones; where checked, under half of the loss comes from unresolved V genes, and the rest has no known cause. V and J calls and clone size come straight from that table; D and trimming were deduced from the DNA. Across this sample there are fewer than 1 million clones, with 90% to 97% seen only once. The ten largest clonotypes hold over 0.2% of the sample.

For the CD8 naive samples, CD45RO-negative cells were positively selected for CCR7, yielding a CD45RA+CCR7+ population from which TemRA cells were excluded. Healthy HIV-negative adults with no recently reported acute infections or vaccinations were included as donors. Only Caucasian adults living in Nashville, Tennessee, USA were represented among the donors. After blood collection by leukapheresis, PBMCs were isolated using Ficoll-Histopaque density gradient centrifugation and then cryopreserved in the vapor phase of liquid nitrogen. Analytical flow cytometry was used to check the purity and quantity of each magnetically sorted T cell population. From each sorted fraction, genomic DNA was isolated and quantified by UV absorbance on a Nanodrop 2000c. The germline V gene encodes CDR1 LNHDA and CDR2 SQIVND (reference sequence). The cysteine opens and the phenylalanine closes a CDR3 of 14 amino acids. The entry retains the CDR3 DNA only, 42 bases that are in frame from base 1. Trimming takes 8 bases from V and 7 bases from J, and the germline ends sit 18 bases apart.

This sample was included in a study of shared clonotypes between healthy human individuals (dated by TCRdb to 2018 to 2021). General notes on the study: Two women and a few men aged 18 to 49 years were included in the cohort. For each donor, CD4 naive and CD4 memory were each run on three plates, CD8 naive on two plates, and CD8 memory on one plate. Blood TCR repertoires of four to six healthy adults were deeply sequenced to estimate repertoire size and the extent of clonotype sharing between individuals. Different laboratories and diverse techniques were used to prepare libraries and sequence TCR repertoires, to increase sequencing depth and limit assay-specific biases. Between about 0.94 and 10 billion PBMCs per donor were obtained by leukapheresis. Results and caveats for the whole study, not just this receptor: Compared with non-shared clonotypes, clonotypes shared by all four sorted-subset donors had higher generation probabilities. Pairwise subsampling led to the expectation that sequencing depth would affect the degree of clonotype sharing among donors. Sampling was limited to blood, and TCR repertoires in tissue likely differ from TCR repertoires in blood. Naive subsets generally had larger estimated clonotype richness than memory subsets did. Even with the large sequencing depth, rarefaction of the sorted-subset datasets indicated that sequencing was incomplete. When a handful of donors were compared, the shared fraction of clonotypes was around 5% for naive CD4, roughly 3.3% for naive CD8, roughly 2.3% for memory CD4, and 0.4% for memory CD8. The genetic and exposure-history diversity represented was limited by the small number of donors.

Recombination linked TRBV19 to TRBJ2-1, with a weak D call of TRBD2 (5 bases match). Sequenced sample: naive CD8+ T cells sorted from blood. The meaning of the sample's cell subset or site label: CD45RA+CCR7+. The sequence was collected from a man under 40 in good health. The DNA reads as follows: TGTGCCAGTTCCCGACCTACGAGGGATAATGAGCAGTTCTTC. Its translation is CASSRPTRDNEQFF.